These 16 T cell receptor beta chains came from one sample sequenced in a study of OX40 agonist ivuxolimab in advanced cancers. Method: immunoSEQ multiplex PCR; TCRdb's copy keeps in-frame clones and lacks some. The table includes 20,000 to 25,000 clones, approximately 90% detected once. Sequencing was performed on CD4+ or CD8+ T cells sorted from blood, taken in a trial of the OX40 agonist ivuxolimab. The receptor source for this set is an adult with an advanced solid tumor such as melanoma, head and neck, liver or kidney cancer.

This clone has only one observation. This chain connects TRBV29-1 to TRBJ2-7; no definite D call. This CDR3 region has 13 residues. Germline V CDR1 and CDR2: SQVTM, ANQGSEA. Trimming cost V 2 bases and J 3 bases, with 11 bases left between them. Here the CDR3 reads CSVENKQSYEQYF. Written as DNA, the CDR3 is TGCAGCGTTGAAAACAAGCAGAGCTACGAGCAGTACTTC.

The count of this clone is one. CDR3 sequence (DNA): TGTGCCAGCAGCCCCGGACAGGGTGATGTGGCCCTCCACTTT. Its protein is CASSPGQGDVALHF. The rearrangement joins TRBV7-9 to TRBJ1-6; the match to TRBD1 covers 8 bases. Looked up from germline, CDR1 is SEHNR and CDR2 is FQNEAQ (reference sequence). CDR3 size: 14 residues. V lost 5 bases, J lost 14 bases, and 11 bases stayed unmatched.

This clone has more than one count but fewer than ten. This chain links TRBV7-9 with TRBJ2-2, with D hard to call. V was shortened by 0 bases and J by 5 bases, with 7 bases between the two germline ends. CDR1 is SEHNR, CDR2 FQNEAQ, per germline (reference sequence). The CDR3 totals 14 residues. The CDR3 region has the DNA TGTGCCAGCAGCTTAGCGCTCAGTACCGGGGAGCTGTTTTTT. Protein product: CASSLALSTGELFF.

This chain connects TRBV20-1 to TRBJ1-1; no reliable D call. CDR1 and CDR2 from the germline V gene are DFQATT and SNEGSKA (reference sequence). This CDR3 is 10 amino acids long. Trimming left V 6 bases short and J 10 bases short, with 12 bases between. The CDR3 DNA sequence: TGCAGTGCAGCCTGGGAGGGAGCTTTCTTT. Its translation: CSAAWEGAFF.

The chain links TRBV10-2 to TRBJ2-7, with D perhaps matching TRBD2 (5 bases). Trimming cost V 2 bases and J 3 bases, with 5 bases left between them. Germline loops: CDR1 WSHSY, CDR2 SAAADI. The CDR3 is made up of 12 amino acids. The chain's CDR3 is CASSESGYEQYF. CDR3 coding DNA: TGCGCCAGCAGTGAGAGCGGCTACGAGCAGTACTTC.

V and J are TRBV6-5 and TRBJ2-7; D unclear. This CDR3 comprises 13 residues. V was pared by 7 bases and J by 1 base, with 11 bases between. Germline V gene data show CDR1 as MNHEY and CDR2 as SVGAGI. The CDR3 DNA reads TGTGCCAGCACCCCGACGGATTCCTACGAGCAGTACTTC. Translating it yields CASTPTDSYEQYF.

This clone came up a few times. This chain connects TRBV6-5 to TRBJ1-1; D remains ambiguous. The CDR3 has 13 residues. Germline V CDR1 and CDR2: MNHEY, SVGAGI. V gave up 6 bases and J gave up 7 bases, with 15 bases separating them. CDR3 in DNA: TGTGCCAGCAGCCCCGACGGTGACTTTGAAGCTTTCTTT. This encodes CASSPDGDFEAFF.

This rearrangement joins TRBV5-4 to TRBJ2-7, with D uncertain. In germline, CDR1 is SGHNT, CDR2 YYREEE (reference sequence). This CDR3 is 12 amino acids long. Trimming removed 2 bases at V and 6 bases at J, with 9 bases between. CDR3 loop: CASSFPLAEQYF. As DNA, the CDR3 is TGTGCCAGCAGCTTTCCCCTCGCCGAGCAGTACTTC.

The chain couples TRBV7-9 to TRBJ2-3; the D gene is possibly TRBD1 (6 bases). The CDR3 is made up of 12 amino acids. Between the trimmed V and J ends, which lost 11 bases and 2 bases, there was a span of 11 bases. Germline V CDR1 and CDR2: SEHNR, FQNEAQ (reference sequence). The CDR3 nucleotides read TGTGCCGGTGGGGGCGACACAGATACGCAGTATTTT. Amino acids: CAGGGDTDTQYF.

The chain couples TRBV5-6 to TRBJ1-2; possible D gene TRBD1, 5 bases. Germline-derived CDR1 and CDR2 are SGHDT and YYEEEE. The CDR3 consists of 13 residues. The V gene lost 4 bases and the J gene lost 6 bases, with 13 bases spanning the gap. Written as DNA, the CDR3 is TGTGCCAGCAGCCGTGTTGGGGCCCATGGCTACACCTTC. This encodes CASSRVGAHGYTF.

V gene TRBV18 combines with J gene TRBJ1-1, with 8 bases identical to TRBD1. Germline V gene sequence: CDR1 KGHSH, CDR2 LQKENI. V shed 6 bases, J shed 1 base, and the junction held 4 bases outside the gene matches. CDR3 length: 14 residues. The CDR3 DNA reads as TGTGCCAGCTCTTCCACAGGGGGGAACACTGAAGCTTTCTTT. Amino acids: CASSSTGGNTEAFF.

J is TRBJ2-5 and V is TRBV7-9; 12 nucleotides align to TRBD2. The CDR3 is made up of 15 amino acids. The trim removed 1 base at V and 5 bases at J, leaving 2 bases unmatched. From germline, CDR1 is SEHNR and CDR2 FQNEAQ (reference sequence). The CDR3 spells CASSLVLAGGETQYF. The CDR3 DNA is TGTGCCAGCAGCTTAGTCCTAGCGGGGGGGGAGACCCAGTACTTC.

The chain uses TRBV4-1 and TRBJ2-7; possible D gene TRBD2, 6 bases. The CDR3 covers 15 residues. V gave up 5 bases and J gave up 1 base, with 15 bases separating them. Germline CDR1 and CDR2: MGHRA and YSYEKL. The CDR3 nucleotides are TGCGCCAGCAGCGTCTCCGGGGGAGGATCCTACGAGCAGTACTTC. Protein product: CASSVSGGGSYEQYF.

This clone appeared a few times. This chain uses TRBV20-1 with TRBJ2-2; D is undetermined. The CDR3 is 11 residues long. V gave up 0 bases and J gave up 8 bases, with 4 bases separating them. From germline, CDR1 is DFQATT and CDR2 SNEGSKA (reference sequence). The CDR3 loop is CSAREVGELFF. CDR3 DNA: TGCAGTGCTAGAGAAGTGGGGGAGCTGTTTTTT.

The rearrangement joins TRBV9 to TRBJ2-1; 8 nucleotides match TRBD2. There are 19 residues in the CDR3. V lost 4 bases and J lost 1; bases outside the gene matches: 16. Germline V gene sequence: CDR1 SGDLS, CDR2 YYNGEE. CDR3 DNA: TGTGCCAGCAGCCGATCCGGGACTAGTGGGGCCTCTTCCTACAATGAGCAGTTCTTC. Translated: CASSRSGTSGASSYNEQFF.

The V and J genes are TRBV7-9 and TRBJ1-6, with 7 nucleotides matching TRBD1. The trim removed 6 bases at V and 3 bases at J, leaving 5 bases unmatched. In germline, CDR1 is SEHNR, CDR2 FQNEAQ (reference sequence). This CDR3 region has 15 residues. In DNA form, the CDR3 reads TGTGCCAGCAGGCCGGGGGACAGCTATAATTCACCCCTCCACTTT. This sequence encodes CASRPGDSYNSPLHF.